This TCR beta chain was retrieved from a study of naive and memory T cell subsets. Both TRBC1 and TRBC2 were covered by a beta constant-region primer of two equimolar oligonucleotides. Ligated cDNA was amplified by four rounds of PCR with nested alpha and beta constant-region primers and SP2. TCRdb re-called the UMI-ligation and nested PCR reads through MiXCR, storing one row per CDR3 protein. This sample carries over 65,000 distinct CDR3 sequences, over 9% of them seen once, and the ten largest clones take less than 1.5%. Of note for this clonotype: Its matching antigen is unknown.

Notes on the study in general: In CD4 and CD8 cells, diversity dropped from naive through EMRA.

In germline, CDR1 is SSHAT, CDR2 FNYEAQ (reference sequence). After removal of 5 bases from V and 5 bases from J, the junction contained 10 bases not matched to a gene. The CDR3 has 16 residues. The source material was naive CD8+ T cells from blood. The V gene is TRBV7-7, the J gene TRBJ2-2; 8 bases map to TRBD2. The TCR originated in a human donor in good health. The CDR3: CASSVSGTSSTGELFF. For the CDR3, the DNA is TGTGCCAGCAGCGTATCCGGGACTAGTTCTACCGGGGAGCTGTTTTTT.